The 20 T cell receptor beta chains below come from one sample, sequenced in a study of shared clonotypes between healthy human individuals. TCRdb's copy holds only in-frame clones and misses some; the assay was immunoSEQ multiplex PCR. The repertoire includes nearly 1 million clones, 76% of them detected once, and approximately 1.5% sits in the top ten. Sequenced input: memory CD4+ T cells sorted from blood. Specified subset: CD45RA-negative fraction. Source of these receptors: a man between 18 and 29 years old in good health.

The CDR3 protein is CASRTLGGTEAFF. CDR3 in DNA: TGTGCCAGCCGCACCTTGGGCGGCACTGAAGCTTTCTTT. The rearrangement links TRBV6-5 to TRBJ1-1; D ambiguous. Looked up from germline, CDR1 is MNHEY and CDR2 is SVGAGI. The CDR3 loop spans 13 amino acids. Between the trimmed V and J ends, which lost 8 bases and 4 bases, there was a span of 14 bases.

The J gene is TRBJ1-1, the V gene TRBV5-4; no reliable D call. Trimming took off 4 bases at V and 2 bases at J, with 12 bases between the two ends. CDR3 length: 14 residues. The V gene's germline CDR1 is SGHNT and CDR2 YYREEE (reference sequence). CDR3 nucleotides: TGTGCCAGCAGCGCCGGGATAGTAAACACTGAAGCTTTCTTT. It codes for CASSAGIVNTEAFF.

This chain uses TRBV27 with TRBJ2-7, with 13 bases fitting TRBD2. The CDR3 consists of 15 residues. Unmatched junction bases numbered 5, after V lost 3 bases and J lost 6 bases. Germline CDR1 is MNHEY and CDR2 is SMNVEV (reference sequence). The CDR3 DNA reads TGTGCCAGCAGTTTGACTAGCGGGAGGACTCTCGAGCAGTACTTC. Its protein product is CASSLTSGRTLEQYF.

This chain uses TRBV5-1 with TRBJ2-7; 10 bases map to TRBD1. This CDR3 has 16 residues. V trimming: 0 bases; J trimming: 6 bases; junction bases outside the gene matches: 9. Germline V gives CDR1 SGHRS, CDR2 YFSETQ. The CDR3 DNA reads as TGCGCCAGCAGCTTGGGACTGGGAGGACAGGGGGGCGAGCAGTACTTC. Protein sequence: CASSLGLGGQGGEQYF.

The chain carries TRBV7-2 and TRBJ2-1; 12 bases map to TRBD2. Looked up from germline, CDR1 is SGHTA and CDR2 is FQGNSA. The CDR3 contains 15 residues. J gave up 10 bases and V 1 base, and 5 bases lay outside the gene matches. CDR3 region: CASSLEPSGRGEQFF. The DNA of the CDR3 is TGTGCCAGCAGCTTAGAGCCTAGCGGGAGGGGGGAGCAGTTCTTC. The full variable domain, completed using reference TRBV7-2 and TRBJ2-1, is GAGVSQSPSNKVTEKGKDVELRCDPISGHTALYWYRQSLGQGLEFLIYFQGNSAPDKSGLPSDRFSAERTGGSVSTLTIQRTQQEDSAVYLCASSLEPSGRGEQFFGPGTRLTVL.

The genes are TRBV12-5 and TRBJ2-1; D possibly matches TRBD1 or TRBD2 (5 bases each). The ends were cut back, 5 bases at V and 10 bases at J, with 15 bases in the middle. This CDR3 region has 13 residues. Germline loops: CDR1 LGHNT, CDR2 FRNRAP. The CDR3 region is CASGPPMGDEQFF. The CDR3 DNA reads TGTGCTAGTGGTCCGCCCATGGGGGACGAGCAGTTCTTC.

The chain joins TRBV10-3 to TRBJ1-6; 9 nucleotides line up with TRBD1. V dropped 0 bases and J dropped 9; count of bases not matched to a gene: 9. This CDR3 has 17 residues. Germline V gene lookup returns CDR1 ENHRY and CDR2 SYGVKD. The CDR3 protein is CAISESKPGQGISPLHF. The CDR3 DNA sequence: TGTGCCATCAGTGAGTCGAAGCCGGGACAGGGAATTTCACCCCTCCACTTT.

The gene calls are TRBV6-1 and TRBJ2-2; D not resolved. Between the trimmed V and J ends, which lost 10 bases and 2 bases, there was a span of 14 bases. Per germline, CDR1 MNHNS and CDR2 SASEGT. The CDR3 runs 14 residues. CDR3 loop: CATLDRRNTGELFF. The CDR3 DNA reads as TGTGCCACCTTGGACCGAAGAAACACCGGGGAGCTGTTTTTT.

The chain combines TRBV19 with TRBJ2-6; D not resolved. Trimming removed 0 bases at V and 2 bases at J, with 5 bases between. Germline V gene sequence: CDR1 LNHDA, CDR2 SQIVND (reference sequence). CDR3 length: 15 amino acids. The CDR3: CASSIDGPGANVLTF. CDR3 DNA sequence: TGTGCCAGTAGTATAGACGGGCCTGGGGCCAACGTCCTGACTTTC.

This chain uses TRBV5-6 with TRBJ2-3, with 8 positions matching TRBD2. V shed 3 bases, J shed 0 bases, and the junction held 3 bases outside the gene matches. CDR1 is SGHDT and CDR2 is YYEEEE in the germline V gene. The CDR3 length is 15 residues. CDR3 coding DNA: TGTGCCAGCAGCTGGTTAGCGGGGAGCACAGATACGCAGTATTTT. Its protein is CASSWLAGSTDTQYF.

As concerns this clone: This likely stems from a read error, as it lies one base from a far larger clone. Other nucleotide sequences in the sample specify the same CDR3. This rearrangement joins TRBV14 to TRBJ1-4; no definite D call. The V gene lost 1 base and the J gene lost 4 bases, with 4 bases spanning the gap. The CDR3 is 13 residues long. CDR1 SGHDN and CDR2 FVKESK come from the germline V gene. The CDR3 loop reads CASSQGVNEKLFF. The CDR3 DNA reads TGTGCCAGCAGCCAAGGGGTTAATGAAAAACTGTTTTTT.

The rearrangement joins TRBV25-1 to TRBJ2-3; 9 nucleotides agree with TRBD1. Trimming at V came to 6 bases and at J to 4 bases, leaving 11 bases not matched to a gene. CDR3 length equals 16 residues. Germline V gene sequence: CDR1 MGHDK, CDR2 SYGVNS. The CDR3 sequence is CASSARGQGSPDTQYF. CDR3 nucleotides: TGTGCCAGCAGCGCTCGGGGACAGGGCTCTCCAGATACGCAGTATTTT. The entire variable domain, with the rest obtained from reference TRBV25-1 and TRBJ2-3, is as follows: EADIYQTPRYLVIGTGKKITLECSQTMGHDKMYWYQQDPGMELHLIHYSYGVNSTEKGDLSSESTVSRIRTEHFPLTLESARPSHTSQYLCASSARGQGSPDTQYFGPGTRLTVL.

J is TRBJ1-2 and V is TRBV6-6, with D hard to call. V shed 2 bases and J shed 3 bases, with 13 bases lying between them. Germline V gene lookup returns CDR1 MNHNY and CDR2 SVGAGI (reference sequence). The CDR3 contains 15 residues. The chain's CDR3 is CASSYKGNVHYGYTF. DNA for the CDR3: TGTGCCAGCAGTTACAAAGGGAATGTGCACTATGGCTACACCTTC.

J is TRBJ1-5 and V is TRBV6-1; no reliable D call. The CDR3 length is 15 residues. CDR1 is MNHNS, CDR2 SASEGT, per germline. The V end lost 7 bases, the J end lost 1 base, and 14 bases lay between the germline ends. The CDR3 loop reads CASIDTTWSNQPQHF. The DNA of the CDR3 is TGTGCCAGCATTGATACGACGTGGAGCAATCAGCCCCAGCATTTT.

As regards this clone: A much larger clonotype is one base distant, so this may be a read error. V and J are TRBV7-2 and TRBJ2-1; D unresolved. The length of the CDR3 is 15 residues. The germline V gene has CDR1 SGHTA and CDR2 FQGNSA. CDR3 amino acids: CANSLRQDLHNEQFF. The CDR3 nucleotides are TGTGCCAACAGCCTGCGGCAGGACCTCCACAATGAGCAGTTCTTC.

The gene calls are TRBV5-6 and TRBJ1-3; unclear D gene. The CDR3 covers 15 residues. V lost 0 bases and J 8 bases, leaving 15 bases between the germline ends. Germline-derived CDR1 and CDR2 are SGHDT and YYEEEE. CDR3 coding DNA: TGTGCCAGCAGCTTGGCTGGACCTTCCGCATACACCATATATTTT. Amino acids: CASSLAGPSAYTIYF.

The chain joins TRBV11-2 to TRBJ2-3; D not certain. Trimming took off 1 base at V and 0 bases at J, with 11 bases between the two ends. This CDR3 is 16 amino acids long. Germline loops: CDR1 SGHAT, CDR2 FQNNGV. The CDR3, as DNA: TGTGCCAGCAGCTTAGTTGAGACTTCTAGCACAGATACGCAGTATTTT. It specifies CASSLVETSSTDTQYF.

The chain links TRBV5-6 to TRBJ2-4; D is undetermined. Germline V lookup: CDR1 SGHDT, CDR2 YYEEEE. With 0 bases removed from V and 1 base from J, the gap between germline ends came to 5 bases. There are 14 residues in the CDR3. The CDR3 sequence: CASSLVGAKNIQYF. As DNA, the CDR3 is TGTGCCAGCAGCTTGGTTGGGGCCAAAAACATTCAGTACTTC.

The chain couples TRBV29-1 to TRBJ1-4; no reliable D call. V was shortened by 1 base and J by 10 bases, with 10 bases between the two germline ends. This CDR3 is 12 amino acids long. In germline, CDR1 is SQVTM, CDR2 ANQGSEA. The CDR3 region has the DNA TGCAGCGTTGAAGGCGCCTTGAGAAAACTGTTTTTT. It codes for CSVEGALRKLFF.

This clone has only one observation. This sample includes further DNA sequences coding for the same CDR3. The chain couples TRBV7-2 to TRBJ1-3, with D unclear. Trimming cost V 1 base and J 0 bases, with 4 bases left between them. CDR1 is SGHTA, CDR2 FQGNSA, per germline. The CDR3 covers 14 residues. Here the CDR3 reads CASSLVGSGNTIYF. As DNA, the CDR3 is TGTGCCAGCAGCTTAGTGGGCTCTGGAAACACCATATATTTT.